This TCR beta chain was sequenced during a study of kidney transplant recipient with SARS-CoV-2 infection. This clonotype was counted a few times. The CDR3 sequence is 14 residues long. Per germline, CDR1 SGHRS and CDR2 YFSETQ. Trimming cost V 0 bases and J 7 bases, with 13 bases left between them. TCRdb re-analysed the reads in MiXCR, keeping a single row per CDR3 protein. This repertoire shows 250,000 or so distinct CDR3 sequences, around 28% found once; its top ten account for almost 7.5%. The chain couples TRBV5-1 to TRBJ1-1; a weak D match, TRBD1 (6 bases). The source is a young adult male patient who had COVID-19 and was a kidney transplant recipient. Some T cells may be supplied by the graft donor. The sample here was a blood sample, taken at baseline and between days 110 and 120 from a kidney transplant recipient. CDR3 in DNA: TGCGCCAGCAGCTTGGACAGGGTCAAGGATGAAGCTTTCTTT. It specifies CASSLDRVKDEAFF. Complete variable domain (other parts from reference TRBV5-1 and TRBJ1-1): KAGVTQTPRYLIKTRGQQVTLSCSPISGHRSVSWYQQTPGQGLQFLFEYFSETQRNKGNFPGRFSGRQFSNSRSEMNVSTLELGDSALYLCASSLDRVKDEAFFGQGTRLTVV.